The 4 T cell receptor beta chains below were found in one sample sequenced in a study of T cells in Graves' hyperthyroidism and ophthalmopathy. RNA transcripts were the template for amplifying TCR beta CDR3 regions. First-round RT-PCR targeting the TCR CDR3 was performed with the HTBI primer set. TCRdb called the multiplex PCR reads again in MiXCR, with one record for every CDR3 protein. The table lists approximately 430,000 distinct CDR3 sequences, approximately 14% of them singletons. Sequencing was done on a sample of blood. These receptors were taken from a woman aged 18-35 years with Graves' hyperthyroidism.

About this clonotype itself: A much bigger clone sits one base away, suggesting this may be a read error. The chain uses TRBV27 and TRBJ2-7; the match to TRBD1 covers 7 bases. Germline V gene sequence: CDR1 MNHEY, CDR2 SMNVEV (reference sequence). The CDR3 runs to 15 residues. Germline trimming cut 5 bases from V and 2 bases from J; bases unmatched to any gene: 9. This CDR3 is CASSKQDRSPYEQYF. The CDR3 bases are TGTGCCAGCAGTAAACAGGACAGGAGTCCCTACGAGCAGTACTTC.

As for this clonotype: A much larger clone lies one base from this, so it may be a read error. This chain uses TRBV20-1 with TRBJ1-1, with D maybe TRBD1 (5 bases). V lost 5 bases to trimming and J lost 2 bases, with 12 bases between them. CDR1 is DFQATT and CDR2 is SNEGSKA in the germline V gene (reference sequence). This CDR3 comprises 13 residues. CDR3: CSAGAGGNTEAFF. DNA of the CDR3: TGCAGTGCTGGCGCGGGGGGAAACACTGAAGCTTTCTTT.

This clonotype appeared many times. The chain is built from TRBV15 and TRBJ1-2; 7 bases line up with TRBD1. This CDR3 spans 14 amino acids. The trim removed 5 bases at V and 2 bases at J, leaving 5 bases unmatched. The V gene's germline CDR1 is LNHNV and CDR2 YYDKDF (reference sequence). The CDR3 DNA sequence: TGTGCCACCAGCGCCGACAGGGAAAACTATGGCTACACCTTC. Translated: CATSADRENYGYTF.

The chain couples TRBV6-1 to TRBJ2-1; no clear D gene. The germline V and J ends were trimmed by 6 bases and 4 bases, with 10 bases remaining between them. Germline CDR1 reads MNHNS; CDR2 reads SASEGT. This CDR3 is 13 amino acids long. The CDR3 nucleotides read TGTGCCAGCAGCCCTCAGGAGTACAATGAGCAGTTCTTC. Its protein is CASSPQEYNEQFF.